The clone carrying this TCR beta chain was seen ten or more times. No antigen is known for it. This record comes from a study of Graves' ophthalmopathy and Graves' hyperthyroidism. Study observations and caveats: Prediction of ophthalmopathy progression reached roughly 70% sensitivity and about 72% specificity.

Amplification from RNA transcripts yielded the TCR beta CDR3 regions. First-round RT-PCR with HTBI primers preceded a second-round multiplex PCR. TCRdb re-called the multiplex PCR reads with MiXCR, one entry per CDR3 protein. Among a few hundred thousand distinct CDR3 sequences listed, less than 40% were seen once. With 1 base removed from V and 6 bases from J, the gap between germline ends came to 8 bases. The germline CDR1 and CDR2 sequences are SGDLS and YYNGEE. CDR3 length: 13 amino acids. Sequencing was carried out using peripheral blood or thyroid tissue (not recorded which). This clonotype originated in an adult man with Graves' hyperthyroidism. The chain carries TRBV9 and TRBJ1-5; no clear D gene. In DNA form, the CDR3 reads TGTGCCAGCAGCGTATCCGGGAGTCAGCCCCAGCATTTT. This codes for CASSVSGSQPQHF.